The sample holds one count of the clone carrying this T cell receptor beta chain. Looked up from germline, CDR1 is SEHNR and CDR2 is FQNEAQ (reference sequence). The CDR3 is 15 residues long. The V and J ends lost 2 bases and 4 bases respectively, with 15 bases between them. The sample belongs to a study of blood T cell repertoires in COVID-19. Sequencing was performed with immunoSEQ multiplex PCR; in TCRdb, only in-frame clones are kept and a portion is missing. This sample yields hundreds of thousands of clones, of which around 87% are seen a single time; roughly 3% belongs to the top ten. This sequence originates from a man in his 60s with acute or convalescent COVID-19. The rearrangement joins TRBV7-9 to TRBJ2-7; TRBD2 is a possible D gene (8 bases). The sequencing sample was made of peripheral blood. The CDR3 here is CASSLREGARYEQYF. CDR3 bases: TGTGCCAGCAGCTTACGGGAGGGGGCGAGATACGAGCAGTACTTC.